This T cell receptor beta chain was found in a study of OX40 agonist ivuxolimab in advanced cancers. Study background: Previous treatment with anti-PD-1, anti-PD-L1 or anti-CTLA-4 therapy was allowed; about 44% had received some. Study-level findings and limits: Relative to CD4+, CD8+ T cells held more expanded clones on average.

TCRdb's table, derived via immunoSEQ multiplex PCR, lists solely in-frame clones and lacks some. This table holds tens of thousands of clones, about 86% found once. Regarding this clone: What it recognizes is unknown.

CDR1 is MDHEN and CDR2 is SYDVKM in the germline V gene. The V end lost 7 bases, the J end lost 8 bases, and 11 bases lay between the germline ends. The CDR3 runs to 11 residues. This specimen was CD4+ or CD8+ T cells sorted from blood, taken in a trial of the OX40 agonist ivuxolimab. This sequence originates from an adult with an advanced solid tumor such as melanoma, head and neck, liver or kidney cancer. J is TRBJ1-1 and V is TRBV28; D not resolved. This CDR3 is CASKSPFEAFF. CDR3 nucleotide sequence: TGTGCCAGCAAGAGTCCTTTCGAAGCTTTCTTT.